The 20 T cell receptor beta chains listed next were all sequenced from one sample in a study of T cell changes during pregnancy in multiple sclerosis. Sequencing was performed with immunoSEQ multiplex PCR; in TCRdb, only in-frame clones are kept and a portion is missing. Seen here are some 83,000 clones, around 90% observed once, and the top ten hold around 3.3%. This specimen was PBMCs, taken in the first trimester of pregnancy. These TCRs come from a female donor in good health, serving as a control in a pregnancy study. Some clones in this sample may be carry-over from other donors' samples.

The chain has TRBV5-5 and TRBJ2-2; D is possibly TRBD2 (6 bases). The V end was cut by 5 bases, the J end by 0 bases, with 14 bases between. The CDR3 runs to 16 residues. Germline CDR1 SGHKS, CDR2 YYEKEE (reference sequence). CDR3 sequence reads: CASRAGPNANTGELFF. In nucleotides, the CDR3 is TGTGCCAGCAGGGCGGGACCCAACGCGAACACCGGGGAGCTGTTTTTT.

This clone has only a few counts. The rearrangement links TRBV14 to TRBJ1-1, with a possible D match to TRBD1 (6 bases). Germline CDR1 reads SGHDN; CDR2 reads FVKESK. V was cut by 0 bases and J by 5 bases, with 7 bases left in between. The CDR3 runs 13 residues. The CDR3 DNA reads TGTGCCAGCAGCCAAGAAAGGGGGACTGAAGCTTTCTTT. Translated: CASSQERGTEAFF.

The chain recombines TRBV4-2 with TRBJ2-5, with TRBD1 matching 8 bases. The CDR3 sequence is 15 residues long. Germline CDR1 and CDR2: LGHNA and YNFKEQ. Trimming at V came to 3 bases and at J to 4 bases, leaving 7 bases not matched to a gene. The chain's CDR3 is CASSQSDRVGETQYF. The CDR3, as DNA: TGTGCCAGCAGCCAGTCGGACAGGGTTGGAGAGACCCAGTACTTC.

V gene TRBV27 combines with J gene TRBJ1-5, with TRBD1 matching 8 bases. Per the germline V gene, CDR1 is MNHEY and CDR2 is SMNVEV (reference sequence). V was pared by 7 bases and J by 7 bases, with 3 bases of the junction left unmatched. The CDR3 is 12 amino acids. The CDR3 here is CASTTGGQPQHF. The CDR3 DNA is TGTGCCAGCACCACAGGGGGACAGCCCCAGCATTTT.

V is TRBV19 and J is TRBJ2-1, with 7 bases that match TRBD2. This CDR3 region has 14 residues. Germline V CDR1 and CDR2: LNHDA, SQIVND (reference sequence). V lost 1 base, J lost 9 bases, and 6 bases stayed unmatched. CDR3 residues: CASSIVSGRGEQFF. CDR3 sequence (DNA): TGTGCCAGTAGTATAGTTTCTGGGAGGGGTGAGCAGTTCTTC.

The rearrangement uses TRBV6-1 and TRBJ1-2; D may be TRBD1 (5 bases). The CDR3 covers 16 residues. Germline lookup yields CDR1 MNHNS and CDR2 SASEGT. With 0 bases removed from V and 4 bases from J, the gap between germline ends came to 15 bases. CDR3 nucleotide sequence: TGTGCCAGCAGTGAAGCGGATACAGGTCTTATCTATGGCTACACCTTC. Its protein is CASSEADTGLIYGYTF.

This chain links TRBV21-1 with TRBJ1-2; the D segment call TRBD1 is taken from the table without a DNA check. TRBV21-1 has pseudogene status. The CDR3 is made up of 11 amino acids. CDR3 in amino acids: CARRGNYGYTF. For the CDR3, the DNA is TGTGCCAGAAGGGGTAACTATGGCTACACCTTC.

This chain joins TRBV5-1 and TRBJ2-1; 7 bases map to TRBD1. The germline CDR1 and CDR2 sequences are SGHRS and YFSETQ. The CDR3 has 15 amino acids. The V segment lost 5 bases and the J segment 1 base; nucleotides outside the gene matches: 6. CDR3 DNA: TGCGCCAGCAGTGCGGCAGGGGGTTCCTACAATGAGCAGTTCTTC. It is translated as CASSAAGGSYNEQFF.

The chain couples TRBV20-1 to TRBJ2-5; D call uncertain. The germline V gene encodes CDR1 DFQATT and CDR2 SNEGSKA (reference sequence). There are 11 residues in the CDR3. V lost 2 bases and J 3 bases, leaving 4 bases between the germline ends. CDR3 amino acids: CSARQKETQYF. The CDR3 DNA sequence: TGCAGTGCTAGACAGAAAGAGACCCAGTACTTC.

V usage is TRBV21-1 and J usage is TRBJ1-1; the table's D call of TRBD1 was not tested on the DNA. TRBV21-1 is annotated as a pseudogene. This CDR3 region has 18 residues. CDR3 protein: CASSKPGQGNTRIPEAFF. DNA of the CDR3: TGTGCCAGCAGCAAACCGGGACAGGGTAACACAAGAATTCCTGAAGCTTTCTTT.

This clone was recorded once. The chain couples TRBV28 to TRBJ1-4; D is perhaps TRBD1 (6 bases). The CDR3 is 14 residues long. V gave up 5 bases and J gave up 4 bases, with 11 bases separating them. Germline V gives CDR1 MDHEN, CDR2 SYDVKM. In nucleotides, the CDR3 is TGTGCCAGCAGTCTACAGGGTGATAATGAAAAACTGTTTTTT. It specifies CASSLQGDNEKLFF.

This chain uses TRBV6-1 with TRBJ1-4, with 12 bases aligning to TRBD1. The CDR3 has 15 residues. Germline CDR1 reads MNHNS; CDR2 reads SASEGT. Losses at the gene ends were 4 bases for V and 5 bases for J; bases not matched to a gene: 2. The CDR3 region is CASSGGTGGNEKLFF. CDR3 coding DNA: TGTGCCAGCAGTGGAGGGACAGGGGGCAATGAAAAACTGTTTTTT.

The V gene is TRBV29-1, the J gene TRBJ2-7; 7 bases are shared with TRBD1. The CDR3 contains 15 residues. Looked up from germline, CDR1 is SQVTM and CDR2 is ANQGSEA. V shed 1 base and J 2 bases; nucleotides not matched to a gene: 8. CDR3 DNA: TGCAGCGTTGAAGGACCGGGACAGAAGGCCTACGAGCAGTACTTC. It yields the protein CSVEGPGQKAYEQYF.

The chain employs TRBV7-9 and TRBJ1-1; D gene uncertain. V shed 0 bases and J shed 4 bases, with 6 bases lying between them. The CDR3 runs 13 residues. Looked up from germline, CDR1 is SEHNR and CDR2 is FQNEAQ (reference sequence). As DNA, the CDR3 is TGTGCCAGCAGCTTAGCAGAGCCCACTGAAGCTTTCTTT. Amino acids: CASSLAEPTEAFF.

The chain joins TRBV15 to TRBJ2-3; 9 bases align to TRBD1. Trimming removed 5 bases from V and 8 bases from J; junction bases left unmatched: 14. The CDR3 has 16 residues. CDR1 LNHNV and CDR2 YYDKDF come from the germline V gene (reference sequence). In nucleotides, the CDR3 is TGTGCCACCAGCCCGAGTCCCGGACAGGGGACCGGTACGCAGTATTTT. It specifies CATSPSPGQGTGTQYF.

This CDR3 is CASSYSKRRGRDTQYF. Written as DNA, the CDR3 is TGTGCCAGCAGTTACTCGAAGCGGAGAGGGAGAGATACGCAGTATTTT. This chain joins TRBV6-6 and TRBJ2-3, with a possible D match to TRBD2 (5 bases). The germline V gene has CDR1 MNHNY and CDR2 SVGAGI (reference sequence). Trimming cost V 0 bases and J 5 bases, with 15 bases left between them. The CDR3 loop spans 16 amino acids.

J is TRBJ2-7 and V is TRBV2; 10 bases align to TRBD2. V was pared by 4 bases and J by 2 bases, with 2 bases of the junction left unmatched. CDR1 and CDR2 (germline): SNHLY, FYNNEI. There are 14 residues in the CDR3. CDR3 DNA sequence: TGTGCCAGCAGTGCTAGCGGGGGAGCCTACGAGCAGTACTTC. It is translated as CASSASGGAYEQYF.

The chain recombines TRBV19 with TRBJ1-1, with D possibly matching TRBD1 (6 bases). The V and J ends lost 2 bases and 0 bases respectively, with 13 bases between them. This CDR3 contains 16 residues. Germline CDR1 is LNHDA and CDR2 is SQIVND (reference sequence). The CDR3 nucleotides are TGTGCCAGTAGTATAAAATTCGGACAGTTGAACACTGAAGCTTTCTTT. This gives the protein CASSIKFGQLNTEAFF.

The chain carries TRBV6-5 and TRBJ1-2, with 7 nucleotides matching TRBD1. V dropped 0 bases and J dropped 4; count of bases not matched to a gene: 2. The CDR3 is 14 amino acids. The germline gives CDR1 MNHEY, CDR2 SVGAGI. CDR3 sequence (DNA): TGTGCCAGCAGTTACTCTTCAGGGGGCTATGGCTACACCTTC. Protein: CASSYSSGGYGYTF.

The chain carries TRBV5-1 and TRBJ2-5, with D perhaps TRBD1 (6 bases). The end of the DNA fits TRBJ2-7 better, so the J call may be wrong. The CDR3 has 17 residues. CDR1 and CDR2 (germline): SGHRS, YFSETQ. The CDR3 loop is CASSLVERQASSYEQYF. The CDR3 coding sequence is TGCGCCAGCAGCTTGGTCGAAAGACAGGCCAGCTCCTACGAGCAGTACTTC.